Listed here are 9 T cell receptor beta chains from one sample, sequenced in a study of neurological immune-mediated disorders. TCRdb called the 5' RACE reads again in MiXCR, with one record for every CDR3 protein. The table has 44,000 or so distinct CDR3 sequences, just under 6.5% seen once; the top ten hold around 0.6%. Sequenced sample: CD4+ T cells from blood. The receptors were gathered from a woman aged 40 to 50 in good health.

This clonotype was counted ten times or more. This chain joins TRBV10-3 and TRBJ2-3; 7 bases map to TRBD2. CDR3 length equals 14 residues. Per the germline V gene, CDR1 is ENHRY and CDR2 is SYGVKD. Trimming removed 4 bases from V and 5 bases from J; junction bases left unmatched: 6. In DNA form, the CDR3 reads TGTGCCATCAGTGGAGGGCGGGAGAAAGATACGCAGTATTTT. Residues: CAISGGREKDTQYF.

At least ten counts were recorded for this clonotype. CDR3 DNA sequence: TGCGCCAGCAGCCCAGGGACAGGAGTCATGACGGGAAACACCATATATTTT. Translated, it gives CASSPGTGVMTGNTIYF. The chain couples TRBV5-1 to TRBJ1-3; 8 nucleotides line up with TRBD1. With V trimmed by 4 bases and J by 4 bases, 13 bases remained unmatched. The CDR3 length is 17 residues. Germline V gene lookup returns CDR1 SGHRS and CDR2 YFSETQ. The whole variable domain, filled in from reference TRBV5-1 and TRBJ1-3, reads KAGVTQTPRYLIKTRGQQVTLSCSPISGHRSVSWYQQTPGQGLQFLFEYFSETQRNKGNFPGRFSGRQFSNSRSEMNVSTLELGDSALYLCASSPGTGVMTGNTIYFGEGSWLTVV.

Ten or more counts support this clonotype. The rearrangement uses TRBV10-3 and TRBJ2-7; D possibly uses TRBD1 or TRBD2 (7 bases each). This CDR3 spans 15 amino acids. Germline V gene lookup returns CDR1 ENHRY and CDR2 SYGVKD. Trimming took 5 bases from V and 0 from J, leaving 14 bases between them. The CDR3 coding sequence is TGTGCCATCAGTCCAGGGGGGGGCGGCTCCTACGAGCAGTACTTC. This sequence encodes CAISPGGGGSYEQYF.

This clonotype was seen many times. The V gene is TRBV29-1, the J gene TRBJ2-3; no clear D gene. CDR1 is SQVTM, CDR2 ANQGSEA, per germline. There are 12 residues in the CDR3. V was trimmed by 4 bases and J by 1 base, leaving 6 bases between them. Here the CDR3 DNA reads TGCAGCGTTGGAAGCGGCACAGATACGCAGTATTTT. Amino acids: CSVGSGTDTQYF.

In this sample, this clonotype turned up many times. The chain uses TRBV2 and TRBJ2-2, with D maybe TRBD2 (6 bases). Germline V gene sequence: CDR1 SNHLY, CDR2 FYNNEI. The CDR3 is 17 residues long. With 5 bases removed from V and 3 bases from J, the gap between germline ends came to 19 bases. CDR3 residues: CASSSSLGTAYTGELFF. The CDR3, as DNA: TGTGCCAGCAGTTCATCTCTTGGGACTGCATACACCGGGGAGCTGTTTTTT.

The rearrangement links TRBV30 to TRBJ1-5; TRBD1 aligns across 7 bases. J lost 4 bases, V lost 2 bases, and 8 bases had no gene match. CDR1 and CDR2 from the germline V gene are GTSNPN and SVGIG (reference sequence). This CDR3 region has 15 residues. CDR3 in amino acids: CAWSTTGTANQPQHF. CDR3 nucleotide sequence: TGTGCCTGGAGTACGACCGGGACAGCGAATCAGCCCCAGCATTTT.

This clonotype was observed many times. The chain links TRBV3-1 to TRBJ1-1; no clear D gene. Germline V lookup: CDR1 LGHDT, CDR2 YNNKEL (reference sequence). With 4 bases removed from V and 2 bases from J, the gap between germline ends came to 14 bases. The CDR3 totals 15 residues. CDR3 DNA sequence: TGTGCCAGCAGCCCAGGCAGATCGGTTAACACTGAAGCTTTCTTT. Protein: CASSPGRSVNTEAFF.

The chain uses TRBV5-4 and TRBJ2-3; 7 bases match TRBD2. The trim removed 0 bases at V and 6 bases at J, leaving 10 bases unmatched. The CDR3 is 16 amino acids. Per the germline V gene, CDR1 is SGHNT and CDR2 is YYREEE (reference sequence). CDR3 residues: CASSLGLALRDDTQYF. CDR3 nucleotide sequence: TGTGCCAGCAGCTTGGGACTAGCCCTCAGGGATGATACGCAGTATTTT.

This clonotype was recorded many times. This chain joins TRBV20-1 and TRBJ2-7, with D possibly being TRBD1 or TRBD2 (5 bases each). V was pared by 6 bases and J by 6 bases, with 18 bases between. Germline CDR1 reads DFQATT; CDR2 reads SNEGSKA (reference sequence). The CDR3 has 13 residues. The CDR3 loop is CSAPGLKESEQYF. As DNA, the CDR3 is TGCAGTGCCCCGGGGCTCAAGGAAAGCGAGCAGTACTTC.